The 26 T cell receptor beta chains below come from one sample, sequenced in a study of cytomegalovirus exposure and HLA in healthy donors (dated by TCRdb to the late 2010s). Libraries were constructed by the immunoSEQ multiplex PCR assay. The multiplex PCR relied on a mix of 60 forward primers for TCR Vbeta segments and 13 reverse primers for TCR Jbeta segments. As stored in TCRdb, this immuneACCESS dataset retains in-frame rearrangements with V and J assigned. A fraction of the clones does not appear; measured against another copy, unresolved V genes explain less than half of the discrepancy, and the remainder lacks a known reason. A total of 150,000 to 200,000 clones appear in this sample, around 75% of them only once. The ten largest clones capture about 1.7% of the sample. The specimen sequenced was PBMCs. Source of these receptors: a woman in her thirties in good health and CMV-seronegative.

V gene TRBV5-1 combines with J gene TRBJ1-2, with 8 bases identical to TRBD1. This CDR3 is 13 amino acids long. V shed 5 bases, J shed 6 bases, and the junction held 6 bases outside the gene matches. Germline V gene lookup returns CDR1 SGHRS and CDR2 YFSETQ. For the CDR3, the DNA is TGCGCCAGCAGGTTGACAGGGGCGGATGGCTACACCTTC. It codes for CASRLTGADGYTF.

The chain joins TRBV6-5 to TRBJ2-7; 7 bases align to TRBD2. The CDR3 runs to 15 residues. CDR1 is MNHEY and CDR2 is SVGAGI in the germline V gene. Germline trimming cut 5 bases from V and 2 bases from J; bases unmatched to any gene: 9. CDR3 DNA: TGTGCCAGCAGTCTTATGCCTAGCGGTACCTACGAGCAGTACTTC. It encodes CASSLMPSGTYEQYF.

The chain carries TRBV4-1 and TRBJ2-5; D is uncertain. V gave up 0 bases and J gave up 3 bases, with 11 bases separating them. This CDR3 spans 15 amino acids. Germline CDR1 and CDR2: MGHRA and YSYEKL. The CDR3 bases are TGCGCCAGCAGCCAAGATGGGCAACCCGAAGAGACCCAGTACTTC. The encoded protein is CASSQDGQPEETQYF.

The chain carries TRBV5-1 and TRBJ1-2, with D possibly being TRBD1 (5 bases). The germline CDR1 and CDR2 sequences are SGHRS and YFSETQ. The CDR3 is 16 residues long. Trimming cost V 0 bases and J 3 bases, with 15 bases left between them. CDR3 sequence (DNA): TGCGCCAGCAGCTTGGCACCGATGACAGCCTACTATGGCTACACCTTC. As protein: CASSLAPMTAYYGYTF.

The chain is built from TRBV4-1 and TRBJ1-5; D is uncertain. Germline assignment: CDR1 MGHRA and CDR2 YSYEKL. The CDR3 is made up of 15 amino acids. V gave up 6 bases and J gave up 0 bases, with 12 bases separating them. The CDR3 here is CASSSTAYSNQPQHF. The CDR3 bases are TGCGCCAGCAGTTCCACAGCTTATAGCAATCAGCCCCAGCATTTT.

The chain joins TRBV11-2 to TRBJ1-1; D ambiguous. The germline V and J ends were trimmed by 5 bases and 8 bases, with 9 bases remaining between them. Germline lookup yields CDR1 SGHAT and CDR2 FQNNGV. This CDR3 has 11 residues. The CDR3 sequence: CASSQRLEAFF. The CDR3 DNA reads TGTGCCAGCAGCCAGAGGCTCGAAGCTTTCTTT.

The V gene is TRBV7-2, the J gene TRBJ2-3; D possibly corresponds to TRBD2 (5 bases). This CDR3 is built from 12 residues. CDR1 is SGHTA, CDR2 FQGNSA, per germline. V dropped 8 bases and J dropped 10 bases, with 16 bases sitting between them. CDR3 nucleotide sequence: TGTGCCAGCCACAGCGGCGGGTCTCCGCAGTATTTT. It codes for CASHSGGSPQYF. Filled out from reference TRBV7-2 and TRBJ2-3, the complete variable domain reads GAGVSQSPSNKVTEKGKDVELRCDPISGHTALYWYRQSLGQGLEFLIYFQGNSAPDKSGLPSDRFSAERTGGSVSTLTIQRTQQEDSAVYLCASHSGGSPQYFGPGTRLTVL.

This clone was seen only once. The chain recombines TRBV7-6 with TRBJ1-1, with 7 bases identical to TRBD1. CDR1 is SGHVS, CDR2 FNYEAQ, per germline. V shed 1 base, J shed 4 bases, and the junction held 0 bases outside the gene matches. CDR3 length equals 13 residues. CDR3 sequence: CASSLDRGTEAFF. In DNA form, the CDR3 reads TGTGCCAGCAGCTTAGACAGGGGCACTGAAGCTTTCTTT. The variable domain in full, with the rest retrieved from reference TRBV7-6 and TRBJ1-1, is GAGVSQSPRYKVTKRGQDVALRCDPISGHVSLYWYRQALGQGPEFLTYFNYEAQQDKSGLPNDRFSAERPEGSISTLTIQRTEQRDSAMYRCASSLDRGTEAFFGQGTRLTVV.

V usage is TRBV6-5 and J usage is TRBJ1-1, with 9 bases identical to TRBD1. The germline V gene encodes CDR1 MNHEY and CDR2 SVGAGI. The CDR3 is 15 amino acids. J gave up 4 bases and V 5 bases, and 8 bases lay outside the gene matches. Here the CDR3 DNA reads TGTGCCAGCAGTCCTTTAGACAGGGGGGCCACTGAAGCTTTCTTT. It yields the protein CASSPLDRGATEAFF.

The chain uses TRBV10-3 and TRBJ2-5; 7 bases align to TRBD1. The CDR3 runs 13 residues. Germline loops: CDR1 ENHRY, CDR2 SYGVKD. With V trimmed by 3 bases and J by 3 bases, 1 base remained unmatched. CDR3 in amino acids: CAISEDREETQYF. The CDR3 DNA is TGTGCCATCAGTGAAGACAGGGAAGAGACCCAGTACTTC.

This clone was picked up a small number of times. The gene calls are TRBV7-9 and TRBJ1-2, with TRBD1 identical over 9 bases. CDR1 and CDR2 (germline): SEHNR, FQNEAQ (reference sequence). The CDR3 totals 12 residues. Trimming took 5 bases from V and 13 from J; bases not matched to a gene: 8. The CDR3 loop reads CASSTGTGNATF. The CDR3 DNA is TGTGCCAGCAGCACCGGGACAGGGAATGCCACCTTC.

Only a few counts were recorded for this clone. This rearrangement joins TRBV5-4 to TRBJ1-1; 8 bases match TRBD1. V lost 4 bases, J lost 0 bases, and 11 bases stayed unmatched. CDR1 and CDR2 (germline): SGHNT, YYREEE (reference sequence). CDR3 length equals 17 residues. The CDR3 loop reads CASSPGQGFSLNTEAFF. As DNA, the CDR3 is TGTGCCAGCAGCCCCGGACAGGGCTTCTCTTTGAACACTGAAGCTTTCTTT.

V is TRBV7-9 and J is TRBJ2-2, with 7 bases fitting TRBD2. Germline V lookup: CDR1 SEHNR, CDR2 FQNEAQ (reference sequence). The CDR3 consists of 16 residues. V shed 1 base, J shed 6 bases, and the junction held 8 bases outside the gene matches. The CDR3 is CASSLEPGGSPGELFF. In DNA form, the CDR3 reads TGTGCCAGCAGCTTAGAACCGGGAGGAAGCCCCGGGGAGCTGTTTTTT.

Only one count was recorded for this clone. The junction and the germline gene differ at one end; a read error may be behind it. This sequence joins TRBV4-1 and TRBJ2-1, with D possibly being TRBD2 (5 bases). The CDR3 has 14 residues. CDR1 is MGHRA and CDR2 is YSYEKL in the germline V gene. The CDR3 sequence: CASSPRGVEDEQFF. The CDR3 bases are TGTGCCAGCAGCCCCCGGGGAGTCGAGGATGAGCAGTTCTTC.

The rearrangement joins TRBV29-1 to TRBJ2-3; 7 bases are a match to TRBD2. V lost 8 bases, J lost 6 bases, and 5 bases stayed unmatched. There are 11 residues in the CDR3. CDR1 is SQVTM, CDR2 ANQGSEA, per germline. In DNA form, the CDR3 reads TGCAGCACCTGGGGAGGGGATACGCAGTATTTT. Translation gives CSTWGGDTQYF.

In its sample, this clone was seen once. The genes are TRBV7-2 and TRBJ2-3; D is unresolved. Germline assignment: CDR1 SGHTA and CDR2 FQGNSA. With 5 bases removed from V and 5 bases from J, the gap between germline ends came to 11 bases. This CDR3 spans 13 amino acids. The CDR3 DNA sequence: TGTGCCAGCAGCGGCGGTTATGGAGATACGCAGTATTTT. Encoded protein: CASSGGYGDTQYF.

The chain employs TRBV4-2 and TRBJ2-1; 8 bases are shared with TRBD2. This CDR3 has 14 residues. The J segment lost 4 bases and the V segment lost 6 bases, leaving 5 bases of the junction unmatched. Looked up from germline, CDR1 is LGHNA and CDR2 is YNFKEQ. This CDR3 is CASRPAGAYNEQFF. The CDR3 nucleotides are TGTGCCAGCAGGCCAGCGGGGGCTTACAATGAGCAGTTCTTC.

The chain joins TRBV4-3 to TRBJ2-3; the D is unclear. The germline CDR1 and CDR2 sequences are LGHNA and YSLEER. The germline V and J ends were trimmed by 0 bases and 3 bases, with 7 bases remaining between them. This CDR3 is built from 14 residues. The CDR3 here is CASSQEYKTDTQYF. CDR3 bases: TGCGCCAGCAGCCAAGAGTACAAGACAGATACGCAGTATTTT.

The chain has TRBV2 and TRBJ1-3; a weak D match, TRBD1 (5 bases). The CDR3 runs to 16 residues. CDR1 SNHLY and CDR2 FYNNEI come from the germline V gene. V was trimmed by 6 bases and J by 0 bases, leaving 15 bases between them. CDR3 DNA: TGTGCCAGCAGCCCCCAGGGCAGGCACTCTGGAAACACCATATATTTT. Amino acid sequence: CASSPQGRHSGNTIYF.

This clone turned up a few times. The chain employs TRBV4-1 and TRBJ2-7, with D possibly TRBD1 on 5 matching bases. This CDR3 contains 15 residues. In germline, CDR1 is MGHRA, CDR2 YSYEKL. The ends were cut back, 5 bases at V and 3 bases at J, with 17 bases in the middle. The CDR3 spells CASSSPEKGIYEQYF. For the CDR3, the DNA is TGCGCCAGCAGCTCCCCTGAGAAGGGGATCTACGAGCAGTACTTC.

The chain uses TRBV5-1 and TRBJ2-1, with TRBD2 as a possible D gene (7 bases). The CDR3 contains 16 residues. The germline CDR1 and CDR2 sequences are SGHRS and YFSETQ. The V end lost 4 bases, the J end lost 0 bases, and 14 bases lay between the germline ends. CDR3 sequence: CASSVGGGSSYNEQFF. The DNA of the CDR3 is TGCGCCAGCAGCGTGGGGGGCGGGAGCTCCTACAATGAGCAGTTCTTC.

This chain uses TRBV10-3 with TRBJ1-2, with 7 nucleotides matching TRBD1. Germline V gives CDR1 ENHRY, CDR2 SYGVKD. The CDR3 loop spans 14 amino acids. The V gene end was trimmed by 6 bases and the J gene end by 2 bases; junction bases not matched to a gene: 6. The CDR3 loop reads CAIRAGQQNYGYTF. DNA of the CDR3: TGTGCCATCAGGGCGGGACAGCAAAACTATGGCTACACCTTC.

The rearrangement joins TRBV7-9 to TRBJ2-3, with a possible D match to TRBD1 (5 bases). The CDR3 contains 12 residues. The V gene lost 4 bases and the J gene lost 7 bases, with 9 bases spanning the gap. Germline V gene data show CDR1 as SEHNR and CDR2 as FQNEAQ (reference sequence). DNA of the CDR3: TGTGCCAGCAGCTCCCCGGACAATACGCAGTATTTT. The encoded protein is CASSSPDNTQYF. Variable domain in full (rest from reference TRBV7-9 and TRBJ2-3): DTGVSQNPRHKITKRGQNVTFRCDPISEHNRLYWYRQTLGQGPEFLTYFQNEAQLEKSRLLSDRFSAERPKGSFSTLEIQRTEQGDSAMYLCASSSPDNTQYFGPGTRLTVL.

The chain joins TRBV19 to TRBJ1-1; D remains ambiguous. Trimming removed 4 bases at V and 6 bases at J, with 18 bases between. The germline V gene encodes CDR1 LNHDA and CDR2 SQIVND (reference sequence). There are 15 residues in the CDR3. This CDR3 reads CASSNPGKFVAEAFF. In DNA, the CDR3 is TGTGCCAGTAGTAATCCGGGAAAATTTGTAGCTGAAGCTTTCTTT.

The rearrangement links TRBV18 to TRBJ2-5, with D perhaps TRBD2 (5 bases). Germline V CDR1 and CDR2: KGHSH, LQKENI. The V and J ends lost 2 bases and 4 bases respectively, with 14 bases between them. CDR3 length equals 15 residues. CDR3 sequence: CASSPDRGGGETQYF. CDR3 coding DNA: TGTGCCAGCTCACCAGACCGCGGTGGAGGAGAGACCCAGTACTTC.

This clone came up a few times. This chain connects TRBV18 to TRBJ2-5; 9 nucleotides line up with TRBD2. Germline loops: CDR1 KGHSH, CDR2 LQKENI. This CDR3 spans 17 amino acids. V trimming: 2 bases; J trimming: 1 base; junction bases outside the gene matches: 8. The CDR3 region has the DNA TGTGCCAGCTCACCATCTGTAGCGGGGGCCTCCCAAGAGACCCAGTACTTC. Translation gives CASSPSVAGASQETQYF.